This TCR beta chain was obtained from a study of early T cells in non-severe SARS-CoV-2 infection. Study-wide context: Sequencing targeted bulk RNA from unsorted whole blood, leaving chains unpaired.

This clonotype was found many times. Its specificity is unknown. Germline V gene sequence: CDR1 SGHVS, CDR2 FQNEAQ. With 8 bases removed from V and 4 bases from J, the gap between germline ends came to 14 bases. The CDR3 sequence is 13 residues long. In the library, individual cDNA molecules carried attached unique molecular identifiers. TCRdb recomputed calls from the 5' RACE reads with MiXCR, one row per CDR3 protein. Among about 59,000 distinct CDR3 sequences listed, 10% to 15% were seen once. Study results and caveats: Private and CD4 specificities were missed by VDJdb matching, which favored anti-spike CD8 responses.

Sequenced input: whole blood. The TCR originated in an adult who was a healthcare worker with PCR-confirmed SARS-CoV-2 infection or an uninfected control (not recorded which). The rearrangement uses TRBV7-8 and TRBJ1-2; D gene ambiguous. The CDR3 loop is CASRPTGSYGYTF. In DNA form, the CDR3 reads TGTGCCAGCCGACCGACGGGGTCCTATGGCTACACCTTC.